The rows below give T cell receptor beta chains drawn from one sample of a study of B cell selection in AIRE deficiency. This table comes from immunoSEQ multiplex PCR, and its TCRdb copy is limited to in-frame clones, with some not included. This sample has about 25,000 clones, with about 95% found just once. The sample consisted of CD4+CD127+ conventional T cells sorted from PBMCs. The receptors originated from a human donor in good health. Each CDR3 is given with its conserved first and last residue.

V gene	CDR3 protein
TRBV9	CASSGGTPFLTDTQYF
TRBV19	CAIKRTGAGTGGLFF
TRBV19	CASTPGGAGANVLTF
TRBV25-1	CASSEYLRQGATTF
TRBV7-9	CASSLYSTNEKLFF
TRBV6-1	CASRTGLVPDEQYF
TRBV7-9	CASVGGTEAFF
TRBV5-1	CASSLLPAGNTEAFF
TRBV6-5	CASSVEGGPQHF
TRBV6-1	CASTGQPNEKLFF
TRBV7-8	CASSLAELNTGELFF
TRBV28	CASSLPLADTGELFF
TRBV6-1	CASSRGTGPSVQYF
TRBV2	CASSESPVSYEQYF
TRBV6-6	CASSTPGQGPRTEAFF
TRBV5-1	CASSLRTEGEKLFF
TRBV5-1	CASSLEGSGYTF
TRBV5-4	CASSLYGGYGYTF
TRBV11-2	CASSLAPGANTPNYGYTF
TRBV6-1	CASTVDRAYEQYF
TRBV18	CASSPRGGLNTEAFF
TRBV2	CASTAGPTGGPYGYTF
TRBV6-5	CASSYLVKGGYTF
TRBV6-6	CASSYGGNTEAFF
TRBV7-6	CASSHSRGKEQFF
TRBV25-1	CASSEGSGGPERNYGYTF
TRBV30	CAWRFGALQETQYF
TRBV6-1	CASSFRVTEAFF
TRBV4-1	CASSQSLVAMAGGRYNEQFF
TRBV4-1	CASSQDRGRGEQPQHF
TRBV5-3	CASSLGGGGYGYTF
TRBV7-9	CASSLLADLGSYTF
TRBV30	CAWSSTLTSGRARYEQYF